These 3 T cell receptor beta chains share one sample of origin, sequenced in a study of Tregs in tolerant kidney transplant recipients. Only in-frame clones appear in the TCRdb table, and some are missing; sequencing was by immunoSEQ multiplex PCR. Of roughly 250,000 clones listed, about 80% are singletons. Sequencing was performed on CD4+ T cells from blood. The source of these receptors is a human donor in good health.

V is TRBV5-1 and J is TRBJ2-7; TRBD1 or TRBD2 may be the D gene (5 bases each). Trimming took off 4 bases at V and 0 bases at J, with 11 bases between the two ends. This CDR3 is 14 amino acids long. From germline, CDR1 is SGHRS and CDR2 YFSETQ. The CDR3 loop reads CASSGARASYEQYF. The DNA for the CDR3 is TGCGCCAGCAGCGGGGCGCGGGCCTCCTACGAGCAGTACTTC. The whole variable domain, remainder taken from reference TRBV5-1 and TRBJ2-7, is KAGVTQTPRYLIKTRGQQVTLSCSPISGHRSVSWYQQTPGQGLQFLFEYFSETQRNKGNFPGRFSGRQFSNSRSEMNVSTLELGDSALYLCASSGARASYEQYFGPGTRLTVT.

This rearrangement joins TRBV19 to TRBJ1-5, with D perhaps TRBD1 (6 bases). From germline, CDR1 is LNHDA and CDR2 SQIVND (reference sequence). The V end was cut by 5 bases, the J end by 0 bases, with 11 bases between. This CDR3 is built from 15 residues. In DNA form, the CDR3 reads TGTGCCAGTAGTCGGGACACTCCTAGCAATCAGCCCCAGCATTTT. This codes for CASSRDTPSNQPQHF.

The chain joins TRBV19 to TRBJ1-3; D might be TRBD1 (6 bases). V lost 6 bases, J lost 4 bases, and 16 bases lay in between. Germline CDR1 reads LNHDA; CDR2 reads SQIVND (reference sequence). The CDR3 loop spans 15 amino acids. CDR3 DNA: TGTGCCAGTAGCTACGGGACACTTGCCGGAAACACCATATATTTT. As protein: CASSYGTLAGNTIYF. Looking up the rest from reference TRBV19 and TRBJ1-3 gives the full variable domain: DGGITQSPKYLFRKEGQNVTLSCEQNLNHDAMYWYRQDPGQGLRLIYYSQIVNDFQKGDIAEGYSVSREKKESFPLTVTSAQKNPTAFYLCASSYGTLAGNTIYFGEGSWLTVV.